This T cell receptor beta chain is drawn from a study of T cell responses to AZD1222 COVID-19 vaccine. Study conclusions and caveats: Mostly white British, mostly female donors; authors suggested clonal diversity may be underestimated. Repertoire sampling was restricted to post-peak T cell response timepoints.

The CDR3 spans 17 residues. Germline V CDR1 and CDR2: SGHAT, FQNNGV. Losses at the gene ends were 5 bases for V and 0 bases for J; bases not matched to a gene: 11. Worth noting for this clone: Its target is unknown.

TCRdb's copy holds only in-frame clones and misses some; the assay was immunoSEQ multiplex PCR. The sample lists approximately 180,000 clones, 85% to 90% occurring once. This clonotype originated in an adult in good health. The source was peripheral blood, collected on day 0 of AZD1222 vaccination. The chain carries TRBV11-2 and TRBJ2-3, with TRBD1 matching 7 bases. The CDR3 coding sequence is TGTGCCAGCAGCCCGAGAGGGGGACAGTCTAGCACAGATACGCAGTATTTT. Translation: CASSPRGGQSSTDTQYF. Full variable domain (remainder filled in from reference TRBV11-2 and TRBJ2-3): EAGVAQSPRYKIIEKRQSVAFWCNPISGHATLYWYQQILGQGPKLLIQFQNNGVVDDSQLPKDRFSAERLKGVDSTLKIQPAKLEDSAVYLCASSPRGGQSSTDTQYFGPGTRLTVL.